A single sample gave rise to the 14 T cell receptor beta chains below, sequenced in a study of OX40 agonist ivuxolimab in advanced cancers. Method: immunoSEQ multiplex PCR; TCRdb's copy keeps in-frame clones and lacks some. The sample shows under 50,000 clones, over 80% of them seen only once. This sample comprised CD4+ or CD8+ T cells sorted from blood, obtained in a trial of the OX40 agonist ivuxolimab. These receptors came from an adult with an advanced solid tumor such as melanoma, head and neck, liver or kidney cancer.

CDR3 in amino acids: CASSLGVIQETQYF. The CDR3 DNA reads TGCGCCAGCAGCTTGGGGGTCATTCAAGAGACCCAGTACTTC. The rearrangement joins TRBV5-1 to TRBJ2-5; no clear D gene. The CDR3 contains 14 residues. Germline values: CDR1 SGHRS, CDR2 YFSETQ. V lost 0 bases and J 2 bases, leaving 8 bases between the germline ends.

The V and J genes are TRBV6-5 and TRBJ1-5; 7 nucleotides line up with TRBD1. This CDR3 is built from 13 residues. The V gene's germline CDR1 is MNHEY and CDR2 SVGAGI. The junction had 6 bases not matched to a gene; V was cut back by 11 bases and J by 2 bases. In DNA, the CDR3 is TGTGCCTCCAGGGGGGGCGGCAATCAGCCCCAGCATTTT. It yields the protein CASRGGGNQPQHF.

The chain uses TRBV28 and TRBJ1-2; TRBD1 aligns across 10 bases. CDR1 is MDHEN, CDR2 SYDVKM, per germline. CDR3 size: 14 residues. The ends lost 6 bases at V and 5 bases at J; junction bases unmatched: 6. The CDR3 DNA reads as TGTGCCAGCAGAGACGGACAGGGGGTATATGGCTACACCTTC. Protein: CASRDGQGVYGYTF.

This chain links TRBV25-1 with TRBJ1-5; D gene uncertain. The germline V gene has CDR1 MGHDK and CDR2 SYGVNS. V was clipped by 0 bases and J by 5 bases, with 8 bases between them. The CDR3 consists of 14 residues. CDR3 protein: CASSEYLRDQPQHF. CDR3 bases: TGTGCCAGCAGTGAATATCTTCGCGATCAGCCCCAGCATTTT. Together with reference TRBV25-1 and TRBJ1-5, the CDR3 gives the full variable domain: EADIYQTPRYLVIGTGKKITLECSQTMGHDKMYWYQQDPGMELHLIHYSYGVNSTEKGDLSSESTVSRIRTEHFPLTLESARPSHTSQYLCASSEYLRDQPQHFGDGTRLSIL.

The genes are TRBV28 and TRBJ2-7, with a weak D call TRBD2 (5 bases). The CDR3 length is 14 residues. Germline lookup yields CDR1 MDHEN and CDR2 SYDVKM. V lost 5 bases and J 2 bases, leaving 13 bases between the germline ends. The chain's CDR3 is CASSTSSSTYEQYF. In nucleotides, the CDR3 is TGTGCCAGCAGTACTTCTAGCAGCACCTACGAGCAGTACTTC.

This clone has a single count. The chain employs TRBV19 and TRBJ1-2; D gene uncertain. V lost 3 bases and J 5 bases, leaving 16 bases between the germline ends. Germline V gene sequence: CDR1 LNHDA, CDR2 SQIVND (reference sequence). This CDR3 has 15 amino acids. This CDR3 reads CASSINWEQLYGYTF. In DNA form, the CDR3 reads TGTGCCAGTAGTATCAATTGGGAACAATTGTATGGCTACACCTTC.

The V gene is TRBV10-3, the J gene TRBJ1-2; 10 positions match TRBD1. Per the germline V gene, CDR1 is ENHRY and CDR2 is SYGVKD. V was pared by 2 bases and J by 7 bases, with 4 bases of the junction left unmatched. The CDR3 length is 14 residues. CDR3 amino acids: CAISEAGTGAGYTF. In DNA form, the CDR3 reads TGTGCCATCAGTGAGGCCGGGACAGGGGCTGGCTACACCTTC.

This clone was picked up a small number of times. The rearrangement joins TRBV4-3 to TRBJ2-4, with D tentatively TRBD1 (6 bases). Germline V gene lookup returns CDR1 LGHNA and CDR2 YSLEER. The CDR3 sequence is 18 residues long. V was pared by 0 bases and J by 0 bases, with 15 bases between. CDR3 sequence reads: CASSQDGGNILAKNIQYF. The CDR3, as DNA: TGCGCCAGCAGCCAAGATGGGGGCAACATACTAGCCAAAAACATTCAGTACTTC.

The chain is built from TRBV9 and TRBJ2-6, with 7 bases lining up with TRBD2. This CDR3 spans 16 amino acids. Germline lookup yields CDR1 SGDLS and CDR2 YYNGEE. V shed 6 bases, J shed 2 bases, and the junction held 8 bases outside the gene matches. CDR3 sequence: CASTLGEGAGANVLTF. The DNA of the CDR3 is TGTGCCAGCACCCTAGGGGAGGGCGCTGGGGCCAACGTCCTGACTTTC.

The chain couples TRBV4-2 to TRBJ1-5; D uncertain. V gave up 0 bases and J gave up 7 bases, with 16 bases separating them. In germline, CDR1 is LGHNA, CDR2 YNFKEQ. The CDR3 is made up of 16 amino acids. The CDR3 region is CASSQEFQARWQPQHF. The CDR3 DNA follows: TGTGCCAGCAGCCAAGAGTTCCAGGCCCGCTGGCAGCCCCAGCATTTT.

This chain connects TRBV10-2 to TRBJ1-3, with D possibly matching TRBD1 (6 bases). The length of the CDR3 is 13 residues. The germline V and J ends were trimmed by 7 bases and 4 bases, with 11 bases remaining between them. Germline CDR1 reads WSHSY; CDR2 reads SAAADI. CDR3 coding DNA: TGCGCCAGCACAGGGGCGCGGGGAAACACCATATATTTT. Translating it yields CASTGARGNTIYF.

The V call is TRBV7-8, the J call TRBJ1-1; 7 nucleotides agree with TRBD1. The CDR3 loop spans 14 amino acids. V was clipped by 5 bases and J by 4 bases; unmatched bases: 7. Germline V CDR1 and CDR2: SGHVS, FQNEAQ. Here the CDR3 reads CASSPPGGRTEAFF. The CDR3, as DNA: TGTGCCAGCAGCCCACCAGGGGGACGCACTGAAGCTTTCTTT. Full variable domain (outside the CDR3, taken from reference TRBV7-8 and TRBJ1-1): GAGVSQSPRYKVAKRGQDVALRCDPISGHVSLFWYQQALGQGPEFLTYFQNEAQLDKSGLPSDRFFAERPEGSVSTLKIQRTQQEDSAVYLCASSPPGGRTEAFFGQGTRLTVV.

CDR3 nucleotides: TGCAGTGCTGGTACCTACAATGAGCAGTTCTTC. The encoded protein is CSAGTYNEQFF. The chain uses TRBV20-1 and TRBJ2-1; the D is unclear. The CDR3 is 11 amino acids. Germline V lookup: CDR1 DFQATT, CDR2 SNEGSKA (reference sequence). Trimming cost V 5 bases and J 2 bases, with 4 bases left between them.

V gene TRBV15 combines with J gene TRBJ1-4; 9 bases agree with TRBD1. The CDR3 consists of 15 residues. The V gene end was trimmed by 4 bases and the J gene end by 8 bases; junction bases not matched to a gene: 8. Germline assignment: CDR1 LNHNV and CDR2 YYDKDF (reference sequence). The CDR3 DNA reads TGTGCCACCAGCATTACAGGGGGCGGCGTGGAAAAACTGTTTTTT. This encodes CATSITGGGVEKLFF.